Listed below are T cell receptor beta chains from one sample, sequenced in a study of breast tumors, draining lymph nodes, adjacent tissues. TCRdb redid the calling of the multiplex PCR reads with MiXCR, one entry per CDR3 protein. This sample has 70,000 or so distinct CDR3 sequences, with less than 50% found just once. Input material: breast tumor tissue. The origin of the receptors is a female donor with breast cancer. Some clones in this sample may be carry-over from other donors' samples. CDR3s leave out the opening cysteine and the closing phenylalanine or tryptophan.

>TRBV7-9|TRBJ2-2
ASSLRQGGPNRELF
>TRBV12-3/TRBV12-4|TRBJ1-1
ASSYRGRGTEAF
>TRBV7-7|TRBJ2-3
ASSQGQGVDTQY
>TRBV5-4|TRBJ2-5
ASSLDLAGAGETQY
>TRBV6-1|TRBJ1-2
ASSEALLQGRGYT
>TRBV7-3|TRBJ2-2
ASSLTGGRTGELF
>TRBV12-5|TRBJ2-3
ASGFSPRLALRTDTQY
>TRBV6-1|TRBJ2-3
ASSGRGTDTQY
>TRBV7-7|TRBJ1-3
ASSLEIGASSGSTIY
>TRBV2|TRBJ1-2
ASTRDSLTNYGYT
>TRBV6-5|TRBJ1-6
ASRSTDHNSPLY
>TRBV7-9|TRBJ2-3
ASSSPAGDTQY
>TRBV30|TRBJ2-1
AWSGAERGEQF
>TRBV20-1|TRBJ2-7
SAREGAHEQY
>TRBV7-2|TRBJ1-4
ASRRSGEKLF
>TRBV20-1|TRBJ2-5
SAREGQGTWETQY
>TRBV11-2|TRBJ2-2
ASSLVAGRGNTGELF
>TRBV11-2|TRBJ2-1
ASSLPLPPAGGSNEQF
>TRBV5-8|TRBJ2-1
ASSLAGGLVGNEQF
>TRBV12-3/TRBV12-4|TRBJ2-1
ASIVALQLLAGPYNEQF
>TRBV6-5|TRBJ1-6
ASSWGDYNSPLH
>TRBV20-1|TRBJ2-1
SARGGTSQGGEQF
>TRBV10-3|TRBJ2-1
AISEGGRYNEQF
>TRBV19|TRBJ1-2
ASSIKETNYGYT
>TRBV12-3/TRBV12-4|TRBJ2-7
ASSFDRGYEQY
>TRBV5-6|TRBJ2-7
ASSLREGQEGAYEQY
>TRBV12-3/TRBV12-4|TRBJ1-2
ASSGTGNYGYT
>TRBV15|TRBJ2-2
ATTKGADVGNTGELF
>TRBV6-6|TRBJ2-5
ASSHFGTGNQETQY
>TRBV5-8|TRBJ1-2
ASREGQKYGYT
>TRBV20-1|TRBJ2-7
SARVLREQS
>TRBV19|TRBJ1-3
ASSIHSLSSGNTIY